The present T cell receptor beta chain was sequenced within a study of cytomegalovirus exposure and HLA in healthy donors. Clones were sequenced by immunoSEQ multiplex PCR, and TCRdb holds only the in-frame ones, with some missing. Of about 360,000 clones in the sample, approximately 90% were seen once. The junction had 16 bases not matched to a gene; V was cut back by 1 base and J by 7 bases. The germline CDR1 and CDR2 sequences are MGHRA and YSYEKL. This CDR3 has 19 residues. Findings of the study overall: A classifier reportedly called cytomegalovirus status with high sensitivity and specificity. A few CMV-associated chains proved CMV antigen-specific in vitro.

Points on this clone: Its antigen is still unknown.

The sequenced sample was PBMCs. The source of this sequence is a woman between 18 and 30 years old in good health and CMV-seronegative. The chain combines TRBV4-1 with TRBJ2-3, with TRBD2 matching over 11 bases. The CDR3 is CASSQVWLAGGPNSNTQYF. In nucleotides, the CDR3 is TGCGCCAGCAGCCAAGTGTGGCTAGCGGGAGGCCCCAATTCGAATACGCAGTATTTT.